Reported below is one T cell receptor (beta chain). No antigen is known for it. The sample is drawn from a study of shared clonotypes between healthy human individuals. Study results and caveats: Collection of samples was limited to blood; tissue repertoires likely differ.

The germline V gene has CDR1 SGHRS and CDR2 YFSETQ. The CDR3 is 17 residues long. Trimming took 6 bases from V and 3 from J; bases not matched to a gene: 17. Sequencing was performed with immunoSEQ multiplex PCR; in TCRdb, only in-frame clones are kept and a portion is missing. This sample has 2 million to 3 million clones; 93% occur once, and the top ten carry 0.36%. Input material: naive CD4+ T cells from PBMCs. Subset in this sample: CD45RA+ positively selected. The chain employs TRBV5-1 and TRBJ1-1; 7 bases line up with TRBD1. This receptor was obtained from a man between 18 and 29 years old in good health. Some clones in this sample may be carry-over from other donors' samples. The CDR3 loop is CASNPGRDSRRDTEAFF. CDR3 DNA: TGCGCCAGCAACCCCGGGCGGGACAGCCGAAGGGACACTGAAGCTTTCTTT.